This T cell receptor beta chain was documented in a study of OX40 agonist ivuxolimab in advanced cancers. Sequencing was performed with immunoSEQ multiplex PCR; in TCRdb, only in-frame clones are kept and a portion is missing. This table has under 20,000 clones, approximately 72% appearing once. The CDR3 spans 16 residues. The J segment lost 5 bases and the V segment lost 1 base, leaving 7 bases of the junction unmatched. Germline V lookup: CDR1 SGHTA, CDR2 FQGTGA. Sequencing was performed on CD4+ or CD8+ T cells sorted from blood, taken in a trial of the OX40 agonist ivuxolimab. The sequence was collected from an adult with an advanced solid tumor such as melanoma, head and neck, liver or kidney cancer. The chain is built from TRBV7-3 and TRBJ2-2; 7 bases map to TRBD1. CDR3 sequence: CASSLILTGKTGELFF. In nucleotides, the CDR3 is TGTGCCAGCAGCTTAATTTTGACAGGGAAAACCGGGGAGCTGTTTTTT.